The 15 T cell receptor beta chains presented below share a single source sample, sequenced in a study of cytomegalovirus exposure and HLA in healthy donors. Primers included in the PCR were 60 Vbeta and 13 Jbeta primers. The repertoire was sequenced with immunoSEQ multiplex PCR; TCRdb's copy has only in-frame clones and lacks some. The sample records more than 95,000 clones, approximately 64% being singletons. The sample consisted of PBMCs. The source is a man in his 60s in good health and CMV-seronegative.

The chain has TRBV5-6 and TRBJ2-2, with 8 bases identical to TRBD1. The CDR3 contains 16 residues. Germline assignment: CDR1 SGHDT and CDR2 YYEEEE. The V segment lost 2 bases and the J segment 7 bases; nucleotides outside the gene matches: 10. This CDR3 is CASSFGTGLRGGELFF. In DNA, the CDR3 is TGTGCCAGCAGCTTTGGGACAGGCCTCAGGGGCGGGGAGCTGTTTTTT.

The V gene is TRBV5-4, the J gene TRBJ2-2, with 8 bases that match TRBD2. The CDR3 runs 18 residues. Germline V gene data show CDR1 as SGHNT and CDR2 as YYREEE (reference sequence). Trimming at V came to 0 bases and at J to 5 bases, leaving 12 bases not matched to a gene. The CDR3 sequence: CASSLVSLAGGRTGELFF. The CDR3 DNA reads as TGTGCCAGCAGCTTGGTTAGCTTGGCGGGAGGACGGACCGGGGAGCTGTTTTTT.

CDR3 nucleotides: TGTGCCAGCAGTGTCACACAGGGGGACGGCGGGGAGCTGTTTTTT. This codes for CASSVTQGDGGELFF. This rearrangement joins TRBV6-1 to TRBJ2-2; 8 bases are shared with TRBD1. The germline CDR1 and CDR2 sequences are MNHNS and SASEGT. The CDR3 spans 15 residues. The ends lost 4 bases at V and 7 bases at J; junction bases unmatched: 8.

This chain joins TRBV11-2 and TRBJ2-1; no reliable D call. In germline, CDR1 is SGHAT, CDR2 FQNNGV. This CDR3 contains 13 residues. V shed 5 bases and J shed 4 bases, with 9 bases lying between them. CDR3 sequence (DNA): TGTGCCAGCAGCCGCGCGAGATACAATGAGCAGTTCTTC. Its translation is CASSRARYNEQFF.

The genes are TRBV7-3 and TRBJ2-4, with D possibly TRBD1 on 7 matching bases. The CDR3 has 16 amino acids. The V gene's germline CDR1 is SGHTA and CDR2 FQGTGA. V was clipped by 5 bases and J by 0 bases, with 14 bases between them. The CDR3 is CASSPQGGSAKNIQYF. CDR3 nucleotides: TGTGCCAGCAGCCCCCAGGGGGGATCAGCCAAAAACATTCAGTACTTC.

The V gene is TRBV5-5, the J gene TRBJ2-7; D possibly corresponds to TRBD2 (7 bases). CDR1 SGHKS and CDR2 YYEKEE come from the germline V gene (reference sequence). CDR3 length: 14 residues. The V and J ends lost 0 bases and 4 bases respectively, with 11 bases between them. The CDR3 is CASSLEGGAYEQYF. As DNA, the CDR3 is TGTGCCAGCAGCTTGGAAGGGGGGGCTTACGAGCAGTACTTC.

This clone was counted between two and nine times. V and J are TRBV10-1 and TRBJ2-1; D is possibly TRBD2 (5 bases). The V and J ends lost 4 bases and 0 bases respectively, with 7 bases between them. The germline CDR1 and CDR2 sequences are WNHNN and SYGVQD (reference sequence). The CDR3 contains 14 residues. CDR3 bases: TGCGCCAGCAGTGGAGGGTACTCCTACAATGAGCAGTTCTTC. Residues: CASSGGYSYNEQFF.

The V call is TRBV5-6, the J call TRBJ2-3; 7 nucleotides match TRBD2. Per germline, CDR1 SGHDT and CDR2 YYEEEE. V lost 1 base to trimming and J lost 1 base; unmatched junction nucleotides: 3. The CDR3 contains 15 residues. This chain's CDR3 is CASSLSGVGTDTQYF. In DNA form, the CDR3 reads TGTGCCAGCAGCTTGAGCGGGGTTGGCACAGATACGCAGTATTTT.

The chain links TRBV28 to TRBJ1-2; 8 positions match TRBD1. The V gene's germline CDR1 is MDHEN and CDR2 SYDVKM. After removal of 7 bases from V and 7 bases from J, the junction contained 11 bases not matched to a gene. This CDR3 region has 14 residues. The CDR3 region has the DNA TGTGCCAGCACCGATACACAGGGGGTAGGTGGCTACACCTTC. Translated, it gives CASTDTQGVGGYTF.

V is TRBV5-6 and J is TRBJ1-2, with a possible D match to TRBD1 (5 bases). Looked up from germline, CDR1 is SGHDT and CDR2 is YYEEEE. The V and J ends lost 4 bases and 0 bases respectively, with 13 bases between them. The CDR3 is made up of 15 amino acids. The CDR3 DNA sequence: TGTGCCAGCAGCACTATTGACAGAGCTAACTATGGCTACACCTTC. Amino acids: CASSTIDRANYGYTF.

J is TRBJ2-7 and V is TRBV7-2; no clear D. The CDR3 consists of 13 residues. V was cut by 1 base and J by 0 bases, with 4 bases left in between. Looked up from germline, CDR1 is SGHTA and CDR2 is FQGNSA. CDR3: CASSLVRSYEQYF. The CDR3 coding sequence is TGTGCCAGCAGCTTAGTTCGCTCCTACGAGCAGTACTTC.

This chain links TRBV5-1 with TRBJ2-7; 7 bases line up with TRBD2. The J segment lost 3 bases and the V segment lost 4 bases, leaving 13 bases of the junction unmatched. The V gene's germline CDR1 is SGHRS and CDR2 YFSETQ. The CDR3 totals 16 residues. Here the CDR3 DNA reads TGCGCCAGCAGCCCGAGCGGGGCTAGACTATTCTACGAGCAGTACTTC. Translated, it gives CASSPSGARLFYEQYF.

The gene calls are TRBV18 and TRBJ2-1; the D is unclear. This CDR3 has 14 residues. Germline values: CDR1 KGHSH, CDR2 LQKENI. Trimming took off 3 bases at V and 5 bases at J, with 11 bases between the two ends. The CDR3 DNA sequence: TGTGCCAGCTCACCCCCAGCGAGAGACAATGAGCAGTTCTTC. This encodes CASSPPARDNEQFF.

The V call is TRBV5-1, the J call TRBJ2-2, with TRBD1 identical over 7 bases. Germline assignment: CDR1 SGHRS and CDR2 YFSETQ. The V and J ends lost 3 bases and 5 bases, in that order; junction bases with no gene match: 7. The CDR3 spans 15 residues. CDR3 sequence reads: CASSSGTEITGELFF. As DNA, the CDR3 is TGCGCCAGCAGCTCCGGGACAGAGATTACCGGGGAGCTGTTTTTT.

Of note for this clone: The sample contains more than one DNA sequence encoding this CDR3. V gene TRBV19 combines with J gene TRBJ1-6, with 7 bases fitting TRBD1. Unmatched junction bases numbered 5, after V lost 5 bases and J lost 1 base. The CDR3 runs to 16 residues. Germline V CDR1 and CDR2: LNHDA, SQIVND (reference sequence). CDR3 sequence reads: CASSLQGGSYNSPLHF. CDR3 bases: TGTGCCAGTAGTCTCCAGGGGGGATCCTATAATTCACCCCTCCACTTT. The full variable domain, in which reference TRBV19 and TRBJ1-6 provide the parts outside the CDR3, is DGGITQSPKYLFRKEGQNVTLSCEQNLNHDAMYWYRQDPGQGLRLIYYSQIVNDFQKGDIAEGYSVSREKKESFPLTVTSAQKNPTAFYLCASSLQGGSYNSPLHFGNGTRLTVT.